Sequencing of this TCR beta chain was carried out in a study of response to subunit inactivated influenza vaccine. General study points: It was suggested by the authors that few new T cells are recruited by each seasonal influenza vaccination.

TCRdb processed the RT-PCR reads anew with MiXCR; each CDR3 protein has one entry. The sample shows about 700,000 distinct CDR3 sequences, around 14% of them seen only once. This clonotype occurred a few times. The target antigen is unknown. Losses at the gene ends were 3 bases for V and 2 bases for J; bases not matched to a gene: 22. The germline CDR1 and CDR2 sequences are SGHTA and FQGNSA. The CDR3 runs to 23 residues. This sequence originates from a man in his fifties who received an inactivated influenza vaccine. V is TRBV7-2 and J is TRBJ2-1; TRBD2 aligns across 13 bases. The input for sequencing was PBMCs from blood, taken around two weeks before vaccination. The CDR3 sequence is CASSFVTYQRGGLAGTPYNEQFF. The CDR3 coding sequence is TGTGCCAGCAGCTTCGTCACCTACCAACGGGGGGGACTAGCGGGAACGCCCTACAATGAGCAGTTCTTC.